This T cell receptor (beta chain) was identified during a study of blood T cell repertoires in COVID-19. The J segment lost 4 bases and the V segment lost 5 bases, leaving 24 bases of the junction unmatched. Germline-derived CDR1 and CDR2 are SQVTM and ANQGSEA. The CDR3 has 20 residues. Measured with immunoSEQ multiplex PCR; TCRdb has only the in-frame clones, and not every one. The sample has about 180,000 clones, nearly 90% seen once. The chain combines TRBV29-1 with TRBJ2-1; 9 bases map to TRBD2. What was sequenced was PBMCs or T cells enriched from blood (not recorded which). The TCR originated in a woman in her forties with acute COVID-19. CDR3 sequence (DNA): TGCAGCGTTTGCCGTAGTTTTAAACGAGGACGACTAGCGGAGTACAATGAGCAGTTCTTC. Translation gives CSVCRSFKRGRLAEYNEQFF.